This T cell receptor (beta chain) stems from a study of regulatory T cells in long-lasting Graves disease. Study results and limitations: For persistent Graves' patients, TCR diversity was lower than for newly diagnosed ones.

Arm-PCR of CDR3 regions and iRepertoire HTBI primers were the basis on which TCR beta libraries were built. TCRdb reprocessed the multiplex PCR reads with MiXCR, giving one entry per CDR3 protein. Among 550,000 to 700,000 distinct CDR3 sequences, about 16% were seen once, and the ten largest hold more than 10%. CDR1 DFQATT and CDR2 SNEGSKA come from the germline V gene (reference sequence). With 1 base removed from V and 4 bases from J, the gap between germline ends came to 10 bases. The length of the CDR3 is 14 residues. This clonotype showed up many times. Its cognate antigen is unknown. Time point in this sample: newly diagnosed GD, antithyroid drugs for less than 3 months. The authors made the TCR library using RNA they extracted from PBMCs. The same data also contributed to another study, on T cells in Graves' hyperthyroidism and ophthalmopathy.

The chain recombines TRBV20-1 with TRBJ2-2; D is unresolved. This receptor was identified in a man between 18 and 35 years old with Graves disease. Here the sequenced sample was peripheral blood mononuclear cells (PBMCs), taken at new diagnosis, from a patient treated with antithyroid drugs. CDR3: CSARVRSSTGELFF. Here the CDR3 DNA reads TGCAGTGCTAGAGTTAGGAGTAGCACCGGGGAGCTGTTTTTT.